The T cell receptor beta chain under discussion was sequenced for a study of T cell responses to AZD1222 COVID-19 vaccine. Study-level findings and limits: Repertoire samples came only from after the peak T cell response.

Generated by immunoSEQ multiplex PCR, the TCRdb table keeps only in-frame clones and is missing some. This table holds roughly 30,000 clones, just under 80% found once. With regard to this clone: Its target is unknown.

The sample consisted of peripheral blood, taken on day 0 of AZD1222 vaccination. The origin of this receptor is an adult in good health.

In nucleotides, the CDR3 is TGTGCCAGCAGCCAAGGTAGTAGCGGGCGGCTCGAGGAGACCCAGTACTTC. Translation gives CASSQGSSGRLEETQYF. The rearrangement uses TRBV4-2 and TRBJ2-5; 7 nucleotides agree with TRBD2. Germline V lookup: CDR1 LGHNA, CDR2 YNFKEQ. The CDR3 is made up of 17 amino acids. J was trimmed by 5 bases and V by 1 base; bases with no gene match: 13.